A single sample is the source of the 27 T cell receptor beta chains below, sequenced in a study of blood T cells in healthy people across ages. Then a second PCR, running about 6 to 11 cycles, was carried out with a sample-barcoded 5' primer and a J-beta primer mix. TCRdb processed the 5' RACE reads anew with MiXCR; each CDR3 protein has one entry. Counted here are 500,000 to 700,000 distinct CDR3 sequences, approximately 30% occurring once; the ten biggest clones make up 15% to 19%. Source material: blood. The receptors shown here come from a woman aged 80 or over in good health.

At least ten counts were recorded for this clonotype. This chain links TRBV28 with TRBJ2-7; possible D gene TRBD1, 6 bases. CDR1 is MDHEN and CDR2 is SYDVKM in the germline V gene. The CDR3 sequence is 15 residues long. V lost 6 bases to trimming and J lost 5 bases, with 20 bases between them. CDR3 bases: TGTGCCAGCAGCCCACAACAATGGGGGCTACACGAGCAGTACTTC. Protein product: CASSPQQWGLHEQYF.

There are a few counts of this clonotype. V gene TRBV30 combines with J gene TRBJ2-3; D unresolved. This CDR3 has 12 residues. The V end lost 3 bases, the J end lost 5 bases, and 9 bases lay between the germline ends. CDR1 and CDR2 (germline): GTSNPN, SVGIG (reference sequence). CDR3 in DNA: TGTGCCTGGAGCCCGAGAGGAGATACGCAGTATTTT. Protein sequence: CAWSPRGDTQYF.

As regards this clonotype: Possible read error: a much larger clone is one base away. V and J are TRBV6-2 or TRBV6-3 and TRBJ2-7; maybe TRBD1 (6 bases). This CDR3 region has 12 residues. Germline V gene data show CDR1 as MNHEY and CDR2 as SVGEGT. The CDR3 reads CASRYTGYEQNF. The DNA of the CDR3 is TGTGCCAGCAGGTATACAGGGTACGAGCAGAACTTC.

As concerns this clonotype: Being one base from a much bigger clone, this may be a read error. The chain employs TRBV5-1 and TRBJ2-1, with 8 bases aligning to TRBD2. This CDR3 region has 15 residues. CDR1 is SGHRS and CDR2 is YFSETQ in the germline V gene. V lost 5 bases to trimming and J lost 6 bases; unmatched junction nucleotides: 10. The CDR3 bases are TGCGCCAGCAGGCCTCCAGCGGGGGCCCTCAATGAGCAGTTCTTC. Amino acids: CASRPPAGALNEQFF.

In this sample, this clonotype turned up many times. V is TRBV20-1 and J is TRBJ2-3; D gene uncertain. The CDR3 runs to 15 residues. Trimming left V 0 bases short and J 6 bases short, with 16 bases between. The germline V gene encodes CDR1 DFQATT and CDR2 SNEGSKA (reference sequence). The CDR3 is CSARDPGRSKDTQYF. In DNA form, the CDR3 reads TGCAGTGCTAGAGATCCAGGACGTAGTAAGGATACGCAGTATTTT.

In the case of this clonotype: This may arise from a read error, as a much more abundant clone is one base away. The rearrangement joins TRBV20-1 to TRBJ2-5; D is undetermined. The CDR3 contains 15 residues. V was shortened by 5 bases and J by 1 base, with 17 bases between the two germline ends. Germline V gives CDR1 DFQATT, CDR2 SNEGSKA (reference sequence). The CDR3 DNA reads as TGCAGTGCTGGTAAGGCAGAAACCCGCCAAGAGACCCAGTACTTC. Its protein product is CSAGKAETRQETQYF.

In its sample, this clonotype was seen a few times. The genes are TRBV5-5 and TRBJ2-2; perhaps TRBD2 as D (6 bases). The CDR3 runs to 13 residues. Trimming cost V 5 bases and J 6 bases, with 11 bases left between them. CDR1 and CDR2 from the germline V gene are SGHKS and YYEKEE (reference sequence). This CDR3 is CASRPGVPGELFF. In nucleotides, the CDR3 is TGTGCCAGCAGGCCGGGGGTCCCCGGGGAGCTGTTTTTT. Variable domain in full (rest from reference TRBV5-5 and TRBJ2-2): DAGVTQSPTHLIKTRGQQVTLRCSPISGHKSVSWYQQVLGQGPQFIFQYYEKEERGRGNFPDRFSARQFPNYSSELNVNALLLGDSALYLCASRPGVPGELFFGEGSRLTVL.

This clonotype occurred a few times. This chain's CDR3 is CASTNPGTGLFF. The CDR3 DNA reads TGTGCCAGCACAAACCCCGGGACAGGGTTGTTCTTC. This chain joins TRBV6-1 and TRBJ2-1; 9 bases map to TRBD1. V was clipped by 7 bases and J by 15 bases; unmatched bases: 10. The germline V gene has CDR1 MNHNS and CDR2 SASEGT. The CDR3 is 12 amino acids.

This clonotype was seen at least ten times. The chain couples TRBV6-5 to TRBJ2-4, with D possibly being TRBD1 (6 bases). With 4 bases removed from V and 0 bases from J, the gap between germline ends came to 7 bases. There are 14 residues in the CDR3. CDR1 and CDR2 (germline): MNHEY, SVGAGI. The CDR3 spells CASSSTGAKNIQYF. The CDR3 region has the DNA TGTGCCAGCAGTTCGACAGGAGCCAAAAACATTCAGTACTTC.

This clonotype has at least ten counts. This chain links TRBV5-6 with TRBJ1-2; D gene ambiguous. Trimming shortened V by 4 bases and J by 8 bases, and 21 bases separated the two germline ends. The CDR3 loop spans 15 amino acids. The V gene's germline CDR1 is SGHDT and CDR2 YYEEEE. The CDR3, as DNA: TGTGCCAGCAGCGGGCCCGGAGTAAACTATGCGGGCTACACCTTC. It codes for CASSGPGVNYAGYTF.

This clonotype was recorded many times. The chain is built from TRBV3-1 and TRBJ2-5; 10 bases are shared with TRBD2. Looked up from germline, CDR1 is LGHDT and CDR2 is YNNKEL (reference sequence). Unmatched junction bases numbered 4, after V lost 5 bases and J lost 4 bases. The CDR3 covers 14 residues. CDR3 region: CASSVSGGAETQYF. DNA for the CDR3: TGTGCCAGCAGCGTCAGCGGGGGGGCAGAGACCCAGTACTTC.

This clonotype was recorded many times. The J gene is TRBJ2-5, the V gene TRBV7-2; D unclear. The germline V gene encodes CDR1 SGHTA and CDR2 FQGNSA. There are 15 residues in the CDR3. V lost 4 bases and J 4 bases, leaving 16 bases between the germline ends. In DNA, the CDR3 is TGTGCCAGCAGCTCACTACCTGGACGCACAGAGACCCAGTACTTC. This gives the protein CASSSLPGRTETQYF. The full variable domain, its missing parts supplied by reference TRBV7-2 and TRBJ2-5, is GAGVSQSPSNKVTEKGKDVELRCDPISGHTALYWYRQSLGQGLEFLIYFQGNSAPDKSGLPSDRFSAERTGGSVSTLTIQRTQQEDSAVYLCASSSLPGRTETQYFGPGTRLLVL.

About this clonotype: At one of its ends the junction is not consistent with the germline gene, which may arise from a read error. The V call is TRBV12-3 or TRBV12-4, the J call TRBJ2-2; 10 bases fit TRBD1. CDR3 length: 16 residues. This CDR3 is CTSREVTGGRSGELFF. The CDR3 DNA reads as TGTACCAGCAGAGAGGTGACAGGGGGCCGATCCGGGGAGCTGTTTTTT.

The CDR3 spells CASSAWGIGNEQFF. The CDR3 bases are TGTGCCAGCAGCGCATGGGGGATTGGGAATGAGCAGTTCTTC. V gene TRBV11-2 combines with J gene TRBJ2-1, with D possibly being TRBD1 or TRBD2 (5 bases each). V lost 5 bases and J lost 7, with 15 bases in between. The CDR3 loop spans 14 amino acids. Germline lookup yields CDR1 SGHAT and CDR2 FQNNGV. The variable domain in full, with the rest retrieved from reference TRBV11-2 and TRBJ2-1, is EAGVAQSPRYKIIEKRQSVAFWCNPISGHATLYWYQQILGQGPKLLIQFQNNGVVDDSQLPKDRFSAERLKGVDSTLKIQPAKLEDSAVYLCASSAWGIGNEQFFGPGTRLTVL.

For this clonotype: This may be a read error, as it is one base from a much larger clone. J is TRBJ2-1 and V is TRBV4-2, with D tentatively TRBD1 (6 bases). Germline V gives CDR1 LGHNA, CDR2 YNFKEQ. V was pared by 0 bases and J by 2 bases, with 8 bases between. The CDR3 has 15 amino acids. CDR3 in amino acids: CASSQEQGTYNEQFF. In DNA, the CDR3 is TGTGCCAGCAGCCAAGAGCAGGGGACCTACAATGAGCAGTTCTTC.

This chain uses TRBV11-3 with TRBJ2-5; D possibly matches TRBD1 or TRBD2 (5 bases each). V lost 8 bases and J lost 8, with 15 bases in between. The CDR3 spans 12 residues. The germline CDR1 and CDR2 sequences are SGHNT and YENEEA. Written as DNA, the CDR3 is TGTGCCAGCCGAGGGGCCGGGGATACCCAGTACTTC. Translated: CASRGAGDTQYF.

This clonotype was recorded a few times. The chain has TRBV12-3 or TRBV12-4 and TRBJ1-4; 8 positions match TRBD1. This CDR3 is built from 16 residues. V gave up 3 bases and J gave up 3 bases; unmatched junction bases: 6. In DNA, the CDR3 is TGTGCCAGCAGTTTTGGGCAGGGGGCCTCTAATGAAAAACTGTTTTTT. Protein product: CASSFGQGASNEKLFF.

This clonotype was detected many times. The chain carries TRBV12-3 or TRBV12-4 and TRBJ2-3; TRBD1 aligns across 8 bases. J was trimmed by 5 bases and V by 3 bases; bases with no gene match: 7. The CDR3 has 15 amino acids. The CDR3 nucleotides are TGTGCCAGCAGTTTGGGGGGACAGGCGGGAGATACGCAGTATTTT. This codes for CASSLGGQAGDTQYF.

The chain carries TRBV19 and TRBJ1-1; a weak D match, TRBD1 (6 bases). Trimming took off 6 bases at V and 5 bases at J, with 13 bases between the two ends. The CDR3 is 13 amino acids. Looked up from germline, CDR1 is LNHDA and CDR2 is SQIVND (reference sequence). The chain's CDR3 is CASRAGDRTEAFF. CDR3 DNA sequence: TGTGCCAGTAGGGCAGGGGACCGAACTGAAGCTTTCTTT.

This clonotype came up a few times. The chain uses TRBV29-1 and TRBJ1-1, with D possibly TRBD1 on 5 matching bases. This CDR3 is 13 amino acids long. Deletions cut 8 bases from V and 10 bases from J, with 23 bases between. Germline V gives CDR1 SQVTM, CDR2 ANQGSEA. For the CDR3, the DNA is TGCAGCACGATCCGGGACCTTGGTGCGGGAGCTTTCTTT. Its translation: CSTIRDLGAGAFF.

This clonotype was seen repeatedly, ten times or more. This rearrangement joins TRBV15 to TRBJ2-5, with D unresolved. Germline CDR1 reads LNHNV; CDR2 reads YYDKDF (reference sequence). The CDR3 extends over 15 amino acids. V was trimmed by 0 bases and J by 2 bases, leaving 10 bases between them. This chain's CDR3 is CATSRDLGRQETQYF. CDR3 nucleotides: TGTGCCACCAGCAGAGATCTCGGACGACAAGAGACCCAGTACTTC.

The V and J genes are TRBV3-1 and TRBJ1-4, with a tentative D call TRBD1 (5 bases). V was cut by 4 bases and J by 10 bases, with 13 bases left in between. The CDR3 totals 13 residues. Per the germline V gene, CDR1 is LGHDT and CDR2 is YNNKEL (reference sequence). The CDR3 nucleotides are TGTGCCAGCAGCCGAGGGACGGGGGGAAAACTGTTTTTT. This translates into CASSRGTGGKLFF.

The CDR3 loop reads CASSPGFGWVRSSYEQYF. The CDR3 region has the DNA TGTGCCAGCTCACCCGGATTTGGGTGGGTAAGGAGCTCCTACGAGCAGTACTTC. The chain joins TRBV7-2 to TRBJ2-7; D is uncertain. Germline CDR1 SGHTA, CDR2 FQGNSA. The V and J ends lost 8 bases and 0 bases respectively, with 26 bases between them. The CDR3 spans 18 residues.

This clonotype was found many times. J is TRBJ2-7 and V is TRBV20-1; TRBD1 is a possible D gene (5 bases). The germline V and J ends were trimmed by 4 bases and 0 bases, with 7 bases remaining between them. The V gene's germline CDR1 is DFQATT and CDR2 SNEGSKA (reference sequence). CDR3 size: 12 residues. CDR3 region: CSAKGDSYEQYF. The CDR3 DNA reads TGCAGTGCTAAAGGGGACTCCTACGAGCAGTACTTC.

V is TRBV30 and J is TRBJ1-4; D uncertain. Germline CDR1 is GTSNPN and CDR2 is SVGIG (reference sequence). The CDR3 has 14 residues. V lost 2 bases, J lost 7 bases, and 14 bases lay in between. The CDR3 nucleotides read TGTGCCTGGAGTAGGAGGGAAGTACGTGAAAAACTGTTTTTT. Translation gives CAWSRREVREKLFF.

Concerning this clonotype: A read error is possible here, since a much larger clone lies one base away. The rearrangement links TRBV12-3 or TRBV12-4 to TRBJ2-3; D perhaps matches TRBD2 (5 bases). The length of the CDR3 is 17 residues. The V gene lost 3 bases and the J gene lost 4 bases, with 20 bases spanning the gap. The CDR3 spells CASSLDGSRLRADTQYF. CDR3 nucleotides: TGTGCCAGCAGTTTGGATGGAAGCAGACTAAGGGCAGATACGCAGTATTTT.

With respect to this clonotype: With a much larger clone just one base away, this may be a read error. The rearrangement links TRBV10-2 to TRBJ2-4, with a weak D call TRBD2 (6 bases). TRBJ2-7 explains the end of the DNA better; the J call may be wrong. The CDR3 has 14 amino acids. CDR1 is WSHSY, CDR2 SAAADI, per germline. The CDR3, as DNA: TGCGCCAGCAAGCGCCAGGACGGGGGCTACGAGCAGTACTTC. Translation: CASKRQDGGYEQYF.